These T cell receptor beta chains were read from a single sample in a study of CD8 T cells in ankylosing spondylitis. TCRdb reanalysed the 5' RACE reads using MiXCR and keeps one entry per CDR3 protein. The table shows around 540,000 distinct CDR3 sequences, with 10% to 15% occurring only once. Sequencing input: blood, either unsorted or a sorted T cell fraction (not recorded which). The receptors shown here come from a male donor with ankylosing spondylitis. The conserved cysteine and the conserved F or W are not part of the CDR3 here. The order of the fields is clone size, CDR3 length, J gene, V gene, CDR3 protein. Expanded clones are given a class, and other clones once, few, many or no size at all.

clone_size: .
cdr3_length: 13
j_call: TRBJ2-3
v_call: TRBV20-1
cdr3_aa: SARDTGQGIDTQY

clone_size: few
cdr3_length: 14
j_call: TRBJ1-6
v_call: TRBV5-4
cdr3_aa: ASSLRGSSYNSPLH

clone_size: many
cdr3_length: 14
j_call: TRBJ1-3
v_call: TRBV20-1
cdr3_aa: SAPTYDRVSGNTIY

clone_size: .
cdr3_length: 13
j_call: TRBJ1-5
v_call: TRBV5-1
cdr3_aa: ASSSGTGENQPQH

clone_size: .
cdr3_length: 13
j_call: TRBJ1-1
v_call: TRBV20-1
cdr3_aa: SAKITGGWNTEAF

clone_size: many
cdr3_length: 11
j_call: TRBJ1-1
v_call: TRBV29-1
cdr3_aa: SVEPTGSPEAF

clone_size: .
cdr3_length: 11
j_call: TRBJ2-3
v_call: TRBV20-1
cdr3_aa: SADRETTDTQY

clone_size: few
cdr3_length: 12
j_call: TRBJ2-5
v_call: TRBV7-2
cdr3_aa: ASSRQAHQETQY

clone_size: few
cdr3_length: 12
j_call: TRBJ2-2
v_call: TRBV19
cdr3_aa: ATHPSPRAGELF

clone_size: .
cdr3_length: 11
j_call: TRBJ2-3
v_call: TRBV29-1
cdr3_aa: SVAPQVTDTQY

clone_size: few
cdr3_length: 10
j_call: TRBJ2-3
v_call: TRBV25-1
cdr3_aa: ASSVRAGVAY

clone_size: many
cdr3_length: 12
j_call: TRBJ2-3
v_call: TRBV7-2
cdr3_aa: ASSNPPSTDTQY

clone_size: .
cdr3_length: 15
j_call: TRBJ2-1
v_call: TRBV11-2
cdr3_aa: ASSLSPPGQAIGEQF

clone_size: once
cdr3_length: 13
j_call: TRBJ2-3
v_call: TRBV12-3/TRBV12-4
cdr3_aa: ARSSASGSTDTQY

clone_size: few
cdr3_length: 11
j_call: TRBJ1-1
v_call: TRBV20-1
cdr3_aa: SVEYGMNTEAF

clone_size: .
cdr3_length: 13
j_call: TRBJ2-7
v_call: TRBV6-1
cdr3_aa: ASATLGQTIYEQY

clone_size: .
cdr3_length: 10
j_call: TRBJ2-3
v_call: TRBV18
cdr3_aa: ASSGLKDTQY

clone_size: .
cdr3_length: 14
j_call: TRBJ1-1
v_call: TRBV19
cdr3_aa: APGIPGAEVNTEAF

clone_size: few
cdr3_length: 10
j_call: TRBJ2-1
v_call: TRBV29-1
cdr3_aa: SVEAAVDEQF

clone_size: few
cdr3_length: 11
j_call: TRBJ2-1
v_call: TRBV4-1
cdr3_aa: ASSLIQYNEQF

clone_size: few
cdr3_length: 13
j_call: TRBJ1-4
v_call: TRBV6-1
cdr3_aa: ASSDLGRASEKLF

clone_size: .
cdr3_length: 10
j_call: TRBJ2-4
v_call: TRBV6-4
cdr3_aa: ASPKAKNIQY

clone_size: few
cdr3_length: 12
j_call: TRBJ2-1
v_call: TRBV20-1
cdr3_aa: SAPRPPSYNEQF

clone_size: few
cdr3_length: 13
j_call: TRBJ2-1
v_call: TRBV9
cdr3_aa: ASSPIAVLYNEQF

clone_size: many
cdr3_length: 11
j_call: TRBJ2-3
v_call: TRBV6-1
cdr3_aa: ASRLQGTDTQY

clone_size: many
cdr3_length: 14
j_call: TRBJ2-2
v_call: TRBV7-9
cdr3_aa: ASSRRRGANTGELF

clone_size: few
cdr3_length: 13
j_call: TRBJ1-3
v_call: TRBV7-2
cdr3_aa: ASSLMGTSGNTIY

clone_size: many
cdr3_length: 11
j_call: TRBJ2-4
v_call: TRBV20-1
cdr3_aa: SATSGTIAIQY

clone_size: .
cdr3_length: 15
j_call: TRBJ2-5
v_call: TRBV11-2
cdr3_aa: ASSYGLAGGRQETQY

clone_size: many
cdr3_length: 13
j_call: TRBJ2-5
v_call: TRBV5-1
cdr3_aa: ASSLGAVSGETQY

clone_size: few
cdr3_length: 13
j_call: TRBJ2-5
v_call: TRBV11-3
cdr3_aa: ASSPGTSVQETQY

clone_size: many
cdr3_length: 12
j_call: TRBJ1-6
v_call: TRBV16
cdr3_aa: ASSPGTGDSPLH

clone_size: many
cdr3_length: 13
j_call: TRBJ1-5
v_call: TRBV5-1
cdr3_aa: ASSLGTAYYQPQH

clone_size: .
cdr3_length: 11
j_call: TRBJ1-2
v_call: TRBV15
cdr3_aa: ATSRGGYWGYT

clone_size: many
cdr3_length: 10
j_call: TRBJ1-1
v_call: TRBV5-6
cdr3_aa: ASSVTYHEAF

clone_size: few
cdr3_length: 13
j_call: TRBJ2-3
v_call: TRBV24-1
cdr3_aa: ATSDWREGTDTQY

clone_size: few
cdr3_length: 14
j_call: TRBJ2-1
v_call: TRBV20-1
cdr3_aa: SARDPRGSSYNEQF